The next 26 T cell receptor beta chains were all read from a single sample in a study of blood T cells in healthy people across ages. Combining a sample-barcoded 5' primer with a J-beta primer mix, a second PCR ran for about 7 to 11 cycles. One entry per CDR3 protein, called by TCRdb with MiXCR from the 5' RACE reads. The sample shows approximately 1,700,000 distinct CDR3 sequences, around 40% of them seen only once. Sequenced material: blood. All receptors derive from a human donor in good health.

The CDR3 DNA reads as TGTGCCAGCAGTGGGGGGCGCGAATTGATGTTTTTT. Its protein is CASSGGRELMFF. The V and J genes are TRBV6-6 and TRBJ1-4, with a tentative D call TRBD1 (6 bases). V lost 5 bases to trimming and J lost 15 bases, with 16 bases between them. This CDR3 has 12 amino acids. CDR1 and CDR2 (germline): MNHNY, SVGAGI (reference sequence).

Notes on this clonotype: This could be a read error, since a much larger clone is one nucleotide away. The chain carries TRBV24-1 and TRBJ2-4; no firm D call. TRBJ2-5 matches the DNA end more closely, so the J call is doubtful. The CDR3 runs to 12 residues. Germline V gives CDR1 KGHDR, CDR2 SFDVKD. In nucleotides, the CDR3 is TGTGCCACCAGTGATTACCAAGGGACCCAGTACTTC. As protein: CATSDYQGTQYF.

The chain has TRBV10-3 and TRBJ2-7; 9 bases are a match to TRBD1. The J call is uncertain, as TRBJ2-5 better fits the DNA end. This CDR3 is built from 15 residues. Per germline, CDR1 ENHRY and CDR2 SYGVKD. This chain's CDR3 is CAIKVGQGGGETQYF. DNA for the CDR3: TGTGCCATCAAAGTGGGACAGGGAGGGGGGGAGACCCAGTACTTC.

The chain uses TRBV12-3 or TRBV12-4 and TRBJ2-3, with a weak D call TRBD2 (5 bases). This CDR3 region has 14 residues. V lost 2 bases, J lost 5 bases, and 11 bases lay in between. CDR3 sequence reads: CASSLNGVEDTQYF. CDR3 coding DNA: TGTGCCAGCAGTTTAAACGGGGTCGAAGATACGCAGTATTTT.

This chain joins TRBV12-3 or TRBV12-4 and TRBJ1-5, with D tentatively TRBD1 (6 bases). CDR3 length equals 14 residues. Trimming removed 3 bases at V and 10 bases at J, with 16 bases between. CDR3 protein: CASSLGAGLVPQHF. The CDR3 coding sequence is TGTGCCAGCAGTTTGGGGGCGGGGCTCGTACCCCAGCATTTT.

This clonotype was seen more than once but under ten times. In nucleotides, the CDR3 is TGTGCCAGCAGCGTCTCCCGGACAGAAGCTTTCTTT. Encoded protein: CASSVSRTEAFF. The chain links TRBV7-2 to TRBJ1-1, with a tentative D call TRBD1 (5 bases). V dropped 5 bases and J dropped 8 bases, with 12 bases sitting between them. Germline V CDR1 and CDR2: SGHTA, FQGNSA. The length of the CDR3 is 12 residues.

The chain combines TRBV6-5 with TRBJ2-5; no definite D call. The CDR3 is 14 amino acids. Trimming left V 4 bases short and J 2 bases short, with 11 bases between. CDR1 MNHEY and CDR2 SVGAGI come from the germline V gene. This CDR3 is CASSWFSKQETQYF. CDR3 DNA sequence: TGTGCCAGCAGTTGGTTCTCCAAGCAAGAGACCCAGTACTTC.

Details on this clonotype: One end of the junction does not line up with germline, which may come from a read error. V gene TRBV12-3 or TRBV12-4 combines with J gene TRBJ2-5; unclear D gene. There are 13 residues in the CDR3. CDR3 nucleotide sequence: TGTGCCAGCAGTTTATCTCACCAAGAGGCCCAGTACTTC. This codes for CASSLSHQEAQYF.

Concerning this clonotype: Compared with germline, one end of the junction differs, possibly owing to a read error. The chain recombines TRBV24-1 with TRBJ2-1; TRBD2 matches 11 bases. The CDR3 covers 18 residues. The V gene's germline CDR1 is KGHDR and CDR2 SFDVKD. This chain's CDR3 is CATGDPAYSGGAGIEQFF. In nucleotides, the CDR3 is TGTGCCACCGGTGATCCGGCTTATAGCGGGGGGGCTGGAATTGAGCAGTTCTTC.

This clonotype has at least ten counts. V and J are TRBV14 and TRBJ2-1; TRBD1 matches at 11 bases. V gave up 4 bases and J gave up 5 bases; unmatched junction bases: 7. This CDR3 contains 16 residues. Germline assignment: CDR1 SGHDN and CDR2 FVKESK. For the CDR3, the DNA is TGTGCCAGCAGCCTTATACCGGGACAGGGGGACAATGAGCAGTTCTTC. Protein sequence: CASSLIPGQGDNEQFF.

This clonotype was picked up a small number of times. CDR3 DNA: TGTGCCAGCAATTCCTACGGAAGGTCCTACGAGCAGTACTTC. Translated, it gives CASNSYGRSYEQYF. The chain recombines TRBV12-3 or TRBV12-4 with TRBJ2-7; no firm D call. The V gene lost 7 bases and the J gene lost 1 base, with 14 bases spanning the gap. The CDR3 is 14 amino acids.

This clonotype was seen many times. This sequence joins TRBV7-2 and TRBJ2-7, with 10 bases matching TRBD1. J was trimmed by 2 bases and V by 3 bases; bases with no gene match: 4. CDR3 length: 15 residues. Germline CDR1 SGHTA, CDR2 FQGNSA. CDR3 DNA: TGTGCCAGCAGCTTCCTTGGACAGGGGGCCTACGAGCAGTACTTC. This codes for CASSFLGQGAYEQYF.

Comment on this clonotype: A read error may produce the germline difference seen at one junction end. The chain employs TRBV7-7 and TRBJ1-1; weak D call: TRBD1 (5 bases). The CDR3 totals 15 residues. Germline V gene data show CDR1 as SSHAT and CDR2 as FNYEAQ (reference sequence). In DNA form, the CDR3 reads TGTGCTAGCAGCTTAGACAGCGCAATGAACACTGAAGCTTTCTTT. It yields the protein CASSLDSAMNTEAFF.

CDR3 in DNA: TGTGCCAGCAGCCCTGGACGTAACTATAGCAATCAGCCCCAGCATTTT. Translating it yields CASSPGRNYSNQPQHF. The chain combines TRBV7-8 with TRBJ1-5; D is uncertain. CDR3 length: 16 amino acids. The germline V gene encodes CDR1 SGHVS and CDR2 FQNEAQ. Trimming pared 5 bases from V and 0 bases from J, leaving 14 bases between.

In this sample, this clonotype turned up many times. The chain employs TRBV5-1 and TRBJ2-1, with D possibly matching TRBD1 (6 bases). V was trimmed by 2 bases and J by 8 bases, leaving 11 bases between them. CDR3 length equals 13 residues. The germline V gene has CDR1 SGHRS and CDR2 YFSETQ. CDR3 amino acids: CASSFPGVDEQFF. The CDR3 bases are TGCGCCAGCAGCTTCCCAGGGGTGGATGAGCAGTTCTTC. Looking up the rest from reference TRBV5-1 and TRBJ2-1 gives the full variable domain: KAGVTQTPRYLIKTRGQQVTLSCSPISGHRSVSWYQQTPGQGLQFLFEYFSETQRNKGNFPGRFSGRQFSNSRSEMNVSTLELGDSALYLCASSFPGVDEQFFGPGTRLTVL.

This clonotype came up a few times. The V call is TRBV6-1, the J call TRBJ2-3; 9 bases align to TRBD2. CDR1 is MNHNS and CDR2 is SASEGT in the germline V gene. The CDR3 is 18 residues long. The trim removed 6 bases at V and 0 bases at J, leaving 13 bases unmatched. In DNA, the CDR3 is TGTGCCAGCAGGCGGGGGGGAAGGAACTTTCTTAGCACAGATACGCAGTATTTT. Translated, it gives CASRRGGRNFLSTDTQYF.

The chain carries TRBV7-2 and TRBJ1-2, with 9 bases lining up with TRBD1. Germline-derived CDR1 and CDR2 are SGHTA and FQGNSA. The V gene end was trimmed by 4 bases and the J gene end by 1 base; junction bases not matched to a gene: 7. The CDR3 is 16 residues long. The CDR3 here is CASSSVGQGFNYGYTF. The CDR3 region has the DNA TGTGCCAGCAGCTCGGTGGGACAGGGATTTAACTATGGCTACACCTTC.

This clonotype occurred a few times. The chain combines TRBV12-3 or TRBV12-4 with TRBJ2-1; the D gene is possibly TRBD2 (5 bases). The V gene lost 5 bases and the J gene lost 10 bases, with 18 bases spanning the gap. The CDR3 runs to 14 residues. This CDR3 is CASSTYSGIQEQFF. Here the CDR3 DNA reads TGTGCCAGCAGTACCTACTCGGGGATTCAGGAGCAGTTCTTC.

This clonotype has only a few counts. This sequence joins TRBV4-3 and TRBJ2-4; D possibly uses TRBD1 or TRBD2 (6 bases each). Per germline, CDR1 LGHNA and CDR2 YSLEER. Between the trimmed V and J ends, which lost 3 bases and 8 bases, there was a span of 17 bases. The CDR3 runs to 15 residues. The CDR3 bases are TGCGCCAGCAGCCACCAGGGGCGGGGTAGTTACATTCAGTACTTC. Translation: CASSHQGRGSYIQYF.

In regard to this clonotype: The junction shows a germline mismatch at one end, possibly a read error. The V gene is TRBV20-1, the J gene TRBJ2-1, with a weak D call TRBD2 (5 bases). The CDR3 runs 12 residues. Germline-derived CDR1 and CDR2 are DFQATT and SNEGSKA (reference sequence). The CDR3, as DNA: TGCAGGGCTAGAGAGGGTCTGAGGGTTTCGTTCTTC. It yields the protein CRAREGLRVSFF.

This rearrangement joins TRBV10-3 to TRBJ2-4; D is unresolved. Germline V gene sequence: CDR1 ENHRY, CDR2 SYGVKD. This CDR3 is 13 amino acids long. Between the trimmed V and J ends, which lost 6 bases and 13 bases, there was a span of 19 bases. The CDR3: CAIRLDPMEEQYF. DNA for the CDR3: TGTGCCATCAGATTGGACCCGATGGAAGAGCAGTACTTC.

The chain carries TRBV7-6 and TRBJ2-4; possible D gene TRBD1, 5 bases. The J call is uncertain, as TRBJ2-7 better fits the DNA end. Germline assignment: CDR1 SGHVS and CDR2 FNYEAQ. The CDR3 spans 12 residues. CDR3 bases: TGTGCCAGCAGCTTGAGACAGCACGAGCAGTACTTC. Its translation is CASSLRQHEQYF.

The gene calls are TRBV6-5 and TRBJ1-1; 7 bases are a match to TRBD1. The germline V gene encodes CDR1 MNHEY and CDR2 SVGAGI. The CDR3 sequence is 14 residues long. Trimming at V came to 8 bases and at J to 6 bases, leaving 12 bases not matched to a gene. This CDR3 reads CASGENRGPPEAFF. CDR3 nucleotide sequence: TGTGCCAGCGGGGAAAACAGGGGTCCACCTGAAGCTTTCTTT.

This clonotype has a count of ten or more. The chain combines TRBV7-9 with TRBJ2-7, with D tentatively TRBD2 (5 bases). Germline values: CDR1 SEHNR, CDR2 FQNEAQ (reference sequence). Deletions cut 3 bases from V and 0 bases from J, with 12 bases between. CDR3 length: 15 residues. This CDR3 reads CASSLGGPSSYEQYF. CDR3 DNA: TGTGCCAGCAGCTTGGGCGGGCCTAGCTCCTACGAGCAGTACTTC. The full variable domain, rest sourced from reference TRBV7-9 and TRBJ2-7, is DTGVSQNPRHKITKRGQNVTFRCDPISEHNRLYWYRQTLGQGPEFLTYFQNEAQLEKSRLLSDRFSAERPKGSFSTLEIQRTEQGDSAMYLCASSLGGPSSYEQYFGPGTRLTVT.

This clonotype was detected many times. The chain combines TRBV5-1 with TRBJ1-2; no firm D call. Deletions cut 1 base from V and 0 bases from J, with 10 bases between. The germline V gene has CDR1 SGHRS and CDR2 YFSETQ. The CDR3 consists of 15 residues. DNA for the CDR3: TGCGCCAGCAGCTTGACCCATAGTACTAACTATGGCTACACCTTC. It codes for CASSLTHSTNYGYTF.

The chain employs TRBV19 and TRBJ1-2; 11 nucleotides agree with TRBD1. The junction had 7 bases not matched to a gene; V was cut back by 3 bases and J by 7 bases. Germline values: CDR1 LNHDA, CDR2 SQIVND (reference sequence). The CDR3 totals 15 residues. The CDR3 DNA reads as TGTGCCAGTAGTATTCGTTGGACAGGGGGCAGTGGCTACACCTTC. Translating gives CASSIRWTGGSGYTF.